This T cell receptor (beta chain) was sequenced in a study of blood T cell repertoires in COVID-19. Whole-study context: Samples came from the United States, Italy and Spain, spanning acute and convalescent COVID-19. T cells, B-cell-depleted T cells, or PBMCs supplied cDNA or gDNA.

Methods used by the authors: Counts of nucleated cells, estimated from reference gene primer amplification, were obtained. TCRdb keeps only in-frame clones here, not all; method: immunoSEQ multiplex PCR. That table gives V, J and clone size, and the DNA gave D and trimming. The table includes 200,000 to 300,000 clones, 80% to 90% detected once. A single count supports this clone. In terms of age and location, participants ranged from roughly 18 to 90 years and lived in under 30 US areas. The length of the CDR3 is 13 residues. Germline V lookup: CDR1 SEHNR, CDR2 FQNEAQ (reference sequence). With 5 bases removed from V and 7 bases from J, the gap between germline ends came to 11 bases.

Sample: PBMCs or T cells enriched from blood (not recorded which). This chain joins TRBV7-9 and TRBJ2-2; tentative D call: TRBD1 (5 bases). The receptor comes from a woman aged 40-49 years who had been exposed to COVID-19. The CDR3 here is CASSPQGVGELFF. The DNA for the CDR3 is TGTGCCAGCAGCCCCCAGGGCGTCGGGGAGCTGTTTTTT.